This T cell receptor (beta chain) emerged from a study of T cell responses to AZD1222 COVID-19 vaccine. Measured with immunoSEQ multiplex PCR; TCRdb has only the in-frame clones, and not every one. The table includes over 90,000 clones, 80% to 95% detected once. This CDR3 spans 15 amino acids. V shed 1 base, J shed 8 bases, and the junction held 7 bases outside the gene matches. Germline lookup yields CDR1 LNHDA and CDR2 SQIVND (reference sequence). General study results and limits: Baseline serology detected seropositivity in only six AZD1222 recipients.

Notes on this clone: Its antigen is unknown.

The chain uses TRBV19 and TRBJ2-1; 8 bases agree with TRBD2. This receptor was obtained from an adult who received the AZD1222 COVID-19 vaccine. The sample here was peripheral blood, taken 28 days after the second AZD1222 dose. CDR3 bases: TGTGCCAGTAGTATAGGCGGGGGGTACATGCATGAGCAGTTCTTC. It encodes CASSIGGGYMHEQFF.